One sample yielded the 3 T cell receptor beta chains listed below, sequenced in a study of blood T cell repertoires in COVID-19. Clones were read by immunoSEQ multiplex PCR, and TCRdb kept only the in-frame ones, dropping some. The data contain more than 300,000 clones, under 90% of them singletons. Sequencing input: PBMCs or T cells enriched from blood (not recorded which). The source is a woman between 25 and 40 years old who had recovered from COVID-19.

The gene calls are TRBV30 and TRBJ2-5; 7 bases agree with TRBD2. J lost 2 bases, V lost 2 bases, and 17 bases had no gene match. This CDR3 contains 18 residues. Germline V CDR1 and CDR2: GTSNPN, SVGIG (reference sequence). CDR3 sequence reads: CAWSPREARIPVQETQYF. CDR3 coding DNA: TGTGCCTGGAGTCCCCGGGAGGCTCGAATACCCGTGCAAGAGACCCAGTACTTC.

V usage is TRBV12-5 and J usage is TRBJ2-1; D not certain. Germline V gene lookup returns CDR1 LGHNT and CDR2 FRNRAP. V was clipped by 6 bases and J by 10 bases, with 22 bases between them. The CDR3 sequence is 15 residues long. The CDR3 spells CASGLGWAGKREQFF. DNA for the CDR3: TGTGCTAGTGGACTCGGTTGGGCAGGAAAAAGGGAGCAGTTCTTC.

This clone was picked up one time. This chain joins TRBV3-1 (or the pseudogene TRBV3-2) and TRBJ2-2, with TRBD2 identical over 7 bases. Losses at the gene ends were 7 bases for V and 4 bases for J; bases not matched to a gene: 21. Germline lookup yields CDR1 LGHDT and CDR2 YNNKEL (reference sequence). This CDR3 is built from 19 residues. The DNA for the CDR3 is TGTGCCAGCACCTCCGCTTGGGGGGGGTTTGGGATCCGCACCGGGGAGCTGTTTTTT. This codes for CASTSAWGGFGIRTGELFF.